Presented here are 12 T cell receptor beta chains from one specimen sequenced in a study of beta chain features in type 1 diabetes. Study-level results: Moderate yet significant TCRB CDR3 shortening was seen in Type 1 diabetes patients in all four CD4+ subsets.

The isolated RNA, all of it, was reverse transcribed, so expressed TCRB transcripts were what got sequenced. The assay was immunoSEQ multiplex PCR, and TCRdb's table has in-frame clones only and misses some. The sample contains a few hundred thousand clones, 16% of which appear only once. Antigen specificity for these receptors is unknown. Input material: naive CD4+ T cells from blood. The receptors were sampled from a man aged 30 to 45 with type 1 diabetes.

J is TRBJ2-7 and V is TRBV28; D remains ambiguous. Trimming left V 2 bases short and J 3 bases short, with 11 bases between. Germline V gene sequence: CDR1 MDHEN, CDR2 SYDVKM. This CDR3 has 14 amino acids. DNA for the CDR3: TGTGCCAGCAGTTTACTCGGGCAGATCTACGAGCAGTACTTC. Translation: CASSLLGQIYEQYF.

The chain couples TRBV30 to TRBJ2-1; maybe TRBD2 (5 bases). The CDR3 has 14 residues. CDR1 is GTSNPN, CDR2 SVGIG, per germline (reference sequence). V gave up 2 bases and J gave up 0 bases, with 8 bases separating them. Here the CDR3 reads CAWSPGSSYNEQFF. The CDR3 nucleotides read TGTGCCTGGAGTCCTGGGAGCTCCTACAATGAGCAGTTCTTC.

This clone was counted between two and nine times. The chain has TRBV30 and TRBJ1-4; tentatively, D is TRBD1 (5 bases). Germline CDR1 is GTSNPN and CDR2 is SVGIG (reference sequence). This CDR3 has 13 amino acids. Trimming shortened V by 5 bases and J by 6 bases, and 13 bases separated the two germline ends. The CDR3 sequence: CAWAPGLDEKLFF. CDR3 sequence (DNA): TGTGCCTGGGCCCCGGGACTGGATGAAAAACTGTTTTTT.

This clone was seen only a few times. J is TRBJ2-1 and V is TRBV7-9; D ambiguous. Germline V gene lookup returns CDR1 SEHNR and CDR2 FQNEAQ (reference sequence). This CDR3 is 15 amino acids long. The germline V and J ends were trimmed by 3 bases and 0 bases, with 9 bases remaining between them. The CDR3: CASSFVPSSYNEQFF. CDR3 in DNA: TGTGCCAGCAGCTTTGTTCCGTCCTCCTACAATGAGCAGTTCTTC.

A note on this clone: Other DNA sequences in this specimen translate into the identical CDR3. The chain recombines TRBV30 with TRBJ2-5; no clear D. Trimming took off 0 bases at V and 3 bases at J, with 5 bases between the two ends. Germline CDR1 and CDR2: GTSNPN and SVGIG (reference sequence). CDR3 length: 12 amino acids. The CDR3 region has the DNA TGTGCCTGGAGTGTATCAGAAGAGACCCAGTACTTC. It yields the protein CAWSVSEETQYF.

This clone was seen just once. This sequence joins TRBV10-3 and TRBJ2-5; 8 nucleotides agree with TRBD2. The CDR3 is 15 residues long. J gave up 4 bases and V 1 base, and 5 bases lay outside the gene matches. Germline V CDR1 and CDR2: ENHRY, SYGVKD. The CDR3 reads CAISELAGGGETQYF. CDR3 nucleotides: TGTGCCATCAGTGAGTTGGCGGGAGGAGGAGAGACCCAGTACTTC.

This clone was detected only a few times. J is TRBJ2-1 and V is TRBV7-9, with D possibly matching TRBD1 (5 bases). The CDR3 length is 13 residues. Per the germline V gene, CDR1 is SEHNR and CDR2 is FQNEAQ (reference sequence). V lost 5 bases and J lost 4, with 9 bases in between. The DNA for the CDR3 is TGTGCCAGCAGCCCGACAGCATACAATGAGCAGTTCTTC. Translating it yields CASSPTAYNEQFF.

The chain has TRBV6-5 and TRBJ1-1, with a weak D call TRBD1 (6 bases). Germline V gene lookup returns CDR1 MNHEY and CDR2 SVGAGI. The V end lost 6 bases, the J end lost 10 bases, and 18 bases lay between the germline ends. The CDR3 runs to 13 residues. In nucleotides, the CDR3 is TGTGCCAGCAGCCAGGGACACCTTCAGCGAGCTTTCTTT. Encoded protein: CASSQGHLQRAFF.

V is TRBV10-3 and J is TRBJ2-1; no reliable D call. Germline assignment: CDR1 ENHRY and CDR2 SYGVKD. The CDR3 has 16 amino acids. The V and J ends lost 3 bases and 0 bases respectively, with 12 bases between them. The CDR3 region is CAISDLGGSSYNEQFF. In DNA form, the CDR3 reads TGTGCCATCAGTGACCTTGGCGGTAGCTCCTACAATGAGCAGTTCTTC.

The rearrangement links TRBV14 to TRBJ2-1; the D is unclear. Looked up from germline, CDR1 is SGHDN and CDR2 is FVKESK. The V end lost 2 bases, the J end lost 8 bases, and 7 bases lay between the germline ends. CDR3 length equals 12 residues. CDR3 sequence (DNA): TGTGCCAGCAGCCAATTTTCGGATGAGCAGTTCTTC. Translating gives CASSQFSDEQFF.

The table lists this clone with a few counts. This chain connects TRBV18 to TRBJ2-3; 9 positions agree with TRBD2. This CDR3 contains 14 residues. Germline V gene lookup returns CDR1 KGHSH and CDR2 LQKENI. The J segment lost 6 bases and the V segment lost 3 bases, leaving 4 bases of the junction unmatched. CDR3 residues: CASSPGLARDTQYF. For the CDR3, the DNA is TGTGCCAGCTCACCCGGACTAGCGCGTGATACGCAGTATTTT.

This sequence joins TRBV20-1 and TRBJ2-4; TRBD1 is a possible D gene (6 bases). The CDR3 length is 11 residues. Germline-derived CDR1 and CDR2 are DFQATT and SNEGSKA (reference sequence). The V and J ends lost 8 bases and 8 bases respectively, with 13 bases between them. The CDR3 loop reads CSYVYRDIQYF. CDR3 coding DNA: TGCAGTTACGTCTACAGGGACATTCAGTACTTC.